The rows below give T cell receptor beta chains drawn from one sample of a study of immune evolution from preneoplasia to lung adenocarcinoma. Some clones are missing from TCRdb's copy, which holds only in-frame ones; the method was immunoSEQ multiplex PCR. Among 9,500 to 15,000 clones listed, approximately 87% were seen once. Sequences were obtained from FFPE tissue from an adenomatous hyperplasia lung lesion. The source of these receptors is a person aged 50-70 years with lung adenocarcinoma. Each CDR3 is given with its conserved first and last residue. Each record gives: V gene, clone size, D gene, J gene, CDR3 protein, CDR3 DNA. A D gene is named only where the DNA matches it firmly. The size of a clone is reported for some rows only, either as once, few or many, or as a class for expanded clones.

TRBV28	NA	NA	TRBJ1-2	CASSSGRRDGYTF	TGTGCCAGCAGTTCGGGACGGAGAGATGGCTACACCTTC
TRBV28	NA	TRBD1	TRBJ1-5	CASRIEQGNSQPQHF	TGTGCCAGCAGGATTGAACAGGGGAATTCTCAGCCCCAGCATTTT
TRBV29-1	NA	NA	TRBJ2-5	CSVEGLTSGKWTQYF	TGCAGCGTTGAGGGCCTTACCTCCGGGAAGTGGACCCAGTACTTC
TRBV7-6	NA	NA	TRBJ1-5	CASSLTGKGNQPQHF	TGTGCCAGCAGCTTAACAGGGAAGGGCAATCAGCCCCAGCATTTT
TRBV30	NA	TRBD1	TRBJ1-6	CAWSVQGTGTPLHF	TGTGCCTGGAGTGTACAGGGGACAGGGACCCCCCTCCACTTT
TRBV5-1	NA	TRBD1	TRBJ2-7	CASTHSPDRAYEQYF	TGCGCCAGCACCCACTCTCCGGACAGGGCCTACGAGCAGTACTTC
TRBV25-1	NA	TRBD2	TRBJ2-7	CASSWGPGLANEQYF	TGTGCCAGCAGTTGGGGACCGGGACTAGCGAACGAGCAGTACTTC
TRBV7-2	once	TRBD1	TRBJ2-6	CASSPRWTGGLSGANVLTF	TGTGCCAGCAGCCCCAGGTGGACAGGAGGCCTCTCTGGGGCCAACGTCCTGACTTTC
TRBV2	NA	NA	TRBJ2-1	CASGRGSYNEQFF	TGTGCCAGCGGCCGAGGCTCCTACAATGAGCAGTTCTTC
TRBV7-2	NA	NA	TRBJ2-5	CASSLGAGETQYF	TGTGCCAGCAGCTTAGGGGCCGGGGAGACCCAGTACTTC
TRBV6-1	NA	NA	TRBJ2-7	CASSEARKALGVVDEQYF	TGTGCCAGCAGTGAAGCCCGGAAAGCCCTGGGCGTCGTGGACGAGCAGTACTTC
TRBV28	NA	TRBD1	TRBJ1-1	CASSPTGGYNTEAFF	TGTGCCAGCAGTCCTACAGGGGGCTATAACACTGAAGCTTTCTTT
TRBV11-2	once	TRBD2	TRBJ2-2	CASSRTSGNTGELFF	TGTGCCAGCAGCCGGACTAGCGGGAACACCGGGGAGCTGTTTTTT
TRBV6-1	NA	NA	TRBJ1-1	CAAQAGTNWLLFAFF	TGTGCGGCACAGGCCGGGACTAATTGGTTACTGTTCGCTTTCTTT
TRBV28	NA	TRBD1	TRBJ1-2	CASRPRDRVYYGYTF	TGTGCCAGCAGACCCCGGGACAGGGTTTACTATGGCTACACCTTC
TRBV28	NA	NA	TRBJ2-1	CASSFGGMGGNEQFF	TGTGCCAGCAGTTTCGGCGGGATGGGGGGCAATGAGCAGTTCTTC
TRBV9	NA	TRBD2	TRBJ2-7	CASSQETSGSYEQYF	TGTGCCAGCAGCCAGGAAACTAGCGGTTCCTACGAGCAGTACTTC
TRBV6-5	NA	NA	TRBJ1-1	CASSNGRWGTEAFF	TGTGCCAGCAGTAACGGGAGGTGGGGCACTGAAGCTTTCTTT
TRBV6-6	NA	NA	TRBJ2-3	CASSSAGTGYTDTQYF	TGTGCCAGCAGCTCTGCCGGGACTGGATACACAGATACGCAGTATTTT
TRBV7-8	NA	TRBD1	TRBJ2-7	CASSPRDSYSYEQYF	TGTGCCAGCAGCCCCAGGGACAGTTACTCCTACGAGCAGTACTTC
TRBV9	NA	TRBD2	TRBJ2-7	CASNPAGSYEQYF	TGTGCCAGCAACCCAGCGGGGTCCTACGAGCAGTACTTC
TRBV30	few	NA	TRBJ2-3	CAWSKARVTDTQYF	TGTGCCTGGAGTAAAGCTAGAGTTACAGATACGCAGTATTTT
TRBV29-1	NA	TRBD2	TRBJ2-7	CSVEDVQAGGRYEQYF	TGCAGCGTTGAAGATGTTCAAGCGGGAGGACGCTACGAGCAGTACTTC
TRBV28	NA	TRBD1	TRBJ2-2	CASWDRTTGELFF	TGTGCCAGTTGGGACAGGACCACCGGGGAGCTGTTTTTT
TRBV19	once	TRBD1	TRBJ2-4	CTSSATGDLAKNIQYF	TGTACCAGTAGTGCTACAGGGGATCTAGCCAAAAACATTCAGTACTTC
TRBV19	NA	NA	TRBJ1-5	CASSIRTAYSNQPQHF	TGTGCCAGTAGTATCAGGACAGCTTATAGCAATCAGCCCCAGCATTTT
TRBV7-6	NA	TRBD2	TRBJ2-5	CASSLAGTRKETQYF	TGTGCCAGCAGCTTAGCGGGGACTAGAAAAGAGACCCAGTACTTC
TRBV4-2	few	TRBD1	TRBJ1-1	CASSQLTGVNTEAFF	TGTGCCAGCAGCCAACTAACAGGGGTGAACACTGAAGCTTTCTTT
TRBV11-3	NA	TRBD1	TRBJ1-1	CASSLSDRGGAWNTEAFF	TGTGCCAGCAGCTTATCCGACAGGGGTGGGGCCTGGAACACTGAAGCTTTCTTT
TRBV28	NA	NA	TRBJ1-2	CASSSDYRGYTF	TGTGCCAGCAGTTCAGACTACAGGGGCTACACCTTC
TRBV5-6	NA	NA	TRBJ1-1	CASSLGRPNTEAFF	TGTGCCAGCAGCTTGGGCAGACCGAACACTGAAGCTTTCTTT
TRBV11-3	NA	NA	TRBJ2-1	CASSWSYNEQFF	TGTGCCAGCAGCTGGAGCTACAATGAGCAGTTCTTC
TRBV4-1	NA	TRBD1	TRBJ2-3	CASSLTGTGSSTDTQYF	TGCGCCAGCAGCCTAACCGGGACAGGCTCTAGCACAGATACGCAGTATTTT
TRBV19	once	TRBD2	TRBJ2-7	CASSLGLAGVNEQYF	TGTGCCAGTAGTCTGGGACTAGCGGGAGTCAACGAGCAGTACTTC
TRBV28	NA	NA	TRBJ1-5	CASSSGGYSNQPQHF	TGTGCCAGCAGTTCTGGGGGATATAGCAATCAGCCCCAGCATTTT
TRBV29-1	NA	NA	TRBJ1-4	CSVAAGVEEKLFF	TGCAGCGTTGCGGCAGGGGTGGAGGAAAAACTGTTTTTT
TRBV4-1	NA	TRBD2	TRBJ2-1	CASSRDLAGSYNEQFF	TGCGCCAGCAGCCGAGACCTAGCGGGAAGCTACAATGAGCAGTTCTTC
TRBV27	NA	TRBD1	TRBJ2-7	CASRLTGQGAYEQYF	TGTGCCAGCAGATTAACGGGACAGGGAGCCTACGAGCAGTACTTC
TRBV4-2	NA	NA	TRBJ1-2	CASSQGRDGYTF	TGTGCCAGCAGCCAAGGGAGGGATGGCTACACCTTC
TRBV5-1	NA	NA	TRBJ2-2	CASSLGRNTGELFF	TGCGCCAGCAGCTTGGGACGCAACACCGGGGAGCTGTTTTTT
TRBV30	NA	NA	TRBJ2-2	CAWRSQGTGELFF	TGTGCCTGGAGATCTCAGGGGACCGGGGAGCTGTTTTTT
TRBV5-1	NA	NA	TRBJ2-2	CASSTEGGVSVTGELFF	TGCGCCAGCAGCACCGAGGGCGGGGTATCGGTCACCGGGGAGCTGTTTTTT
TRBV6-1	NA	TRBD1	TRBJ2-7	CASSLETGANYEQYF	TGTGCCAGCAGCCTAGAGACAGGGGCTAACTACGAGCAGTACTTC
TRBV6-6	NA	NA	TRBJ1-5	CASSVMGQPQHF	TGTGCCAGCAGTGTAATGGGTCAGCCCCAGCATTTT
TRBV4-2	NA	NA	TRBJ2-5	CASSQDFPTSGETQYF	TGTGCCAGCAGCCAAGATTTCCCGACGAGTGGGGAGACCCAGTACTTC
TRBV7-8	NA	NA	TRBJ2-3	CASSPDRGGPDTQYF	TGTGCCAGCAGCCCCGACAGGGGAGGGCCAGATACGCAGTATTTT
TRBV29-1	NA	NA	TRBJ1-4	CSGRREEKLFF	TGCAGCGGGAGAAGGGAGGAAAAACTGTTTTTT
TRBV14	NA	NA	TRBJ1-1	CASSQAQGTFTEAFF	TGTGCCAGCAGCCAAGCGCAGGGGACGTTCACTGAAGCTTTCTTT